The 24 T cell receptor beta chains below all came from one sample that was sequenced in a study of shared clonotypes between healthy human individuals. TCRdb keeps only in-frame clones here, not all; method: immunoSEQ multiplex PCR. The sample lists approximately 650,000 clones, nearly 97% occurring once. Terminally differentiated effector memory CD45RA+ cells were excluded by CCR7 positive selection of CD45RO-negative cells. The sample consisted of naive CD8+ T cells sorted from blood. The receptors come from a woman aged 30 to 39 in good health.

This clone was observed a handful of times. The rearrangement joins TRBV2 to TRBJ1-4; TRBD1 might be the D (5 bases). CDR3 length: 14 residues. Looked up from germline, CDR1 is SNHLY and CDR2 is FYNNEI. The V and J ends lost 6 bases and 5 bases respectively, with 13 bases between them. The CDR3 DNA sequence: TGTGCCAGCAGAACCGGGGCCACCAATGAAAAACTGTTTTTT. Encoded protein: CASRTGATNEKLFF.

Details on this clone: Within the sample, other DNA sequences also encode this same CDR3. The rearrangement links TRBV4-1 to TRBJ1-2; D is unclear. Germline CDR1 reads MGHRA; CDR2 reads YSYEKL. V lost 0 bases to trimming and J lost 2 bases, with 10 bases between them. CDR3 length: 15 amino acids. The CDR3: CASSQDPAANYGYTF. DNA for the CDR3: TGCGCCAGCAGCCAAGATCCGGCAGCCAACTATGGCTACACCTTC.

This rearrangement joins TRBV6-5 to TRBJ2-5, with a possible D match to TRBD1 (6 bases). The assigned J gene may be wrong: the sequence end matches TRBJ2-7 better. Germline-derived CDR1 and CDR2 are MNHEY and SVGAGI. The CDR3 sequence is 16 residues long. The CDR3 sequence is CASSYSSGQVTYEQYF. For the CDR3, the DNA is TGTGCCAGCAGTTACTCCTCGGGACAAGTAACCTACGAGCAGTACTTC.

V and J are TRBV11-2 and TRBJ2-5; 9 bases line up with TRBD2. The end of the DNA is better explained by TRBJ2-7, so the J call may be wrong. The CDR3 spans 13 residues. The V gene's germline CDR1 is SGHAT and CDR2 FQNNGV. The CDR3 loop reads CASSGSGSYEQYF. The CDR3 DNA reads TGTGCCAGCAGCGGTAGCGGGAGCTACGAGCAGTACTTC.

This clone was observed once. The chain employs TRBV19 and TRBJ2-2, with D unclear. The CDR3 loop spans 12 amino acids. Per the germline V gene, CDR1 is LNHDA and CDR2 is SQIVND (reference sequence). The ends were cut back, 8 bases at V and 3 bases at J, with 7 bases in the middle. CDR3 loop: CASPTDTGELFF. The CDR3 DNA reads as TGTGCCAGTCCTACGGACACCGGGGAGCTGTTTTTT.

The gene calls are TRBV30 and TRBJ1-1, with no clear D. Germline V gene lookup returns CDR1 GTSNPN and CDR2 SVGIG (reference sequence). With 3 bases removed from V and 7 bases from J, the gap between germline ends came to 9 bases. The CDR3 spans 11 residues. CDR3 residues: CAWSPLDEAFF. The CDR3 nucleotides are TGTGCCTGGAGCCCTTTAGATGAAGCTTTCTTT.

This chain links TRBV5-6 with TRBJ2-7; unclear D gene. Germline V gene data show CDR1 as SGHDT and CDR2 as YYEEEE. The V and J ends lost 1 base and 2 bases respectively, with 7 bases between them. This CDR3 comprises 13 residues. The CDR3 reads CASSLRWAYEQYF. DNA of the CDR3: TGTGCCAGCAGCTTGAGATGGGCCTACGAGCAGTACTTC.

The CDR3 region is CASSLTGVLSGNTIYF. The CDR3 DNA follows: TGCGCCAGCAGCCTGACAGGGGTTCTCTCCGGAAACACCATATATTTT. The chain links TRBV5-1 to TRBJ1-3; TRBD1 matches 8 bases. This CDR3 contains 16 residues. Germline V CDR1 and CDR2: SGHRS, YFSETQ. V lost 4 bases and J lost 4; bases outside the gene matches: 10.

V gene TRBV10-1 combines with J gene TRBJ2-7; no definite D call. Germline CDR1 is WNHNN and CDR2 is SYGVQD (reference sequence). The CDR3 sequence is 14 residues long. V gave up 3 bases and J gave up 2 bases, with 11 bases separating them. CDR3 sequence reads: CASSDGPEPYEQYF. DNA for the CDR3: TGCGCCAGCAGTGACGGGCCGGAACCCTACGAGCAGTACTTC.

The chain employs TRBV5-1 and TRBJ1-2; weak D call: TRBD1 (6 bases). The CDR3 has 20 residues. CDR1 SGHRS and CDR2 YFSETQ come from the germline V gene. Trimming shortened V by 3 bases and J by 1 base, and 28 bases separated the two germline ends. CDR3 residues: CASSSDRGPLTGKLNYGYTF. In DNA form, the CDR3 reads TGCGCCAGCAGCTCGGACAGAGGCCCCCTTACGGGAAAGCTTAACTATGGCTACACCTTC.

This chain joins TRBV29-1 and TRBJ2-1; D is perhaps TRBD2 (6 bases). CDR3 length equals 15 residues. Trimming removed 0 bases from V and 6 bases from J, with 15 bases in between. CDR1 is SQVTM and CDR2 is ANQGSEA in the germline V gene. CDR3 in DNA: TGCAGCGTTGAAGATTTTTTGGGACTGGGCAATGAGCAGTTCTTC. Its protein product is CSVEDFLGLGNEQFF.

The chain recombines TRBV10-1 with TRBJ2-3; 9 bases fit TRBD1. CDR1 is WNHNN and CDR2 is SYGVQD in the germline V gene (reference sequence). Unmatched junction bases numbered 13, after V lost 8 bases and J lost 7 bases. This CDR3 contains 15 residues. CDR3 DNA: TGCGCCAGCGCTGACAGGACAGGGGACGAACATACGCAGTATTTT. This translates into CASADRTGDEHTQYF.

This sequence joins TRBV27 and TRBJ2-5; a weak D match, TRBD2 (5 bases). Germline CDR1 and CDR2: MNHEY and SMNVEV (reference sequence). The CDR3 runs 13 residues. V was pared by 5 bases and J by 11 bases, with 18 bases between. The CDR3 nucleotides are TGTGCCAGCAGTGTCGACGGGGAGTCGGAGCAGTACTTC. Its translation: CASSVDGESEQYF.

Only one count was recorded for this clone. Written as DNA, the CDR3 is TGCAGCGTCCACAGGACCGGGGACAATGGCTACACCTTC. This gives the protein CSVHRTGDNGYTF. The rearrangement links TRBV29-1 to TRBJ1-2; tentatively, D is TRBD1 (6 bases). Germline V CDR1 and CDR2: SQVTM, ANQGSEA. There are 13 residues in the CDR3. Trimming removed 6 bases from V and 6 bases from J, with 17 bases in between.

This clone appeared a few times. The chain carries TRBV30 and TRBJ1-1; no clear D. The CDR3 has 12 amino acids. CDR1 GTSNPN and CDR2 SVGIG come from the germline V gene (reference sequence). CDR3 nucleotide sequence: TGTGCTCTGGCCCGGGAATACACTGAAGCTTTCTTT. This codes for CALAREYTEAFF.

J is TRBJ2-5 and V is TRBV28, with D tentatively TRBD1 (6 bases). TRBJ2-7 explains the end of the DNA better; the J call may be wrong. The CDR3 extends over 13 amino acids. The germline CDR1 and CDR2 sequences are MDHEN and SYDVKM. The CDR3 DNA reads TGTGCCAGCAGAACAGGGTTAACCTACGAGCAGTACTTC. Its protein is CASRTGLTYEQYF.

The chain links TRBV27 to TRBJ2-7; D might be TRBD1 (5 bases). The CDR3 consists of 14 residues. CDR1 and CDR2 from the germline V gene are MNHEY and SMNVEV (reference sequence). The V end was cut by 3 bases, the J end by 7 bases, with 16 bases between. The CDR3 coding sequence is TGTGCCAGCAGTTTGAGACAGCCGAGCGAGGAGCAGTACTTC. Translated, it gives CASSLRQPSEEQYF.

The chain joins TRBV6-5 to TRBJ1-2; possibly TRBD1 for D (5 bases). This CDR3 comprises 14 residues. Germline lookup yields CDR1 MNHEY and CDR2 SVGAGI. The germline V and J ends were trimmed by 2 bases and 7 bases, with 14 bases remaining between them. The CDR3 loop reads CASSYGGGNAGYTF. As DNA, the CDR3 is TGTGCCAGCAGTTACGGGGGGGGGAATGCTGGCTACACCTTC.

The CDR3 DNA reads TGTGCCAGCAGCTTTTATACAGGGAGCAATCAGCCCCAGCATTTT. This codes for CASSFYTGSNQPQHF. The gene calls are TRBV5-6 and TRBJ1-5; the D gene is possibly TRBD1 (6 bases). CDR3 length equals 15 residues. Germline V gives CDR1 SGHDT, CDR2 YYEEEE. Trimming removed 2 bases at V and 1 base at J, with 10 bases between.

The rearrangement joins TRBV28 to TRBJ2-5; TRBD2 matches 8 bases. The CDR3 has 16 amino acids. The V gene's germline CDR1 is MDHEN and CDR2 SYDVKM. The V and J ends lost 4 bases and 3 bases, in that order; junction bases with no gene match: 10. This CDR3 reads CASSSSPYGREETQYF. The CDR3 bases are TGTGCCAGCAGTTCCTCCCCCTACGGGAGGGAAGAGACCCAGTACTTC.

The rearrangement links TRBV29-1 to TRBJ2-7; TRBD2 matches 10 bases. Losses at the gene ends were 1 base for V and 1 base for J; bases not matched to a gene: 10. Germline V CDR1 and CDR2: SQVTM, ANQGSEA. This CDR3 region has 17 residues. The CDR3 coding sequence is TGCAGCGTTGAAGTCGGGGATATAGCGGGAGGTTCCTACGAGCAGTACTTC. Its translation: CSVEVGDIAGGSYEQYF.

This clone was observed a single time. V gene TRBV2 combines with J gene TRBJ2-3; D is uncertain. Per germline, CDR1 SNHLY and CDR2 FYNNEI. The CDR3 covers 13 residues. Trimming took 7 bases from V and 2 from J, leaving 10 bases between them. The CDR3 region is CASNSRYTDTQYF. The CDR3 nucleotides are TGTGCCAGCAACTCGCGGTACACAGATACGCAGTATTTT.

This clone was counted once. The gene calls are TRBV7-6 and TRBJ2-1; 7 bases line up with TRBD2. Looked up from germline, CDR1 is SGHVS and CDR2 is FNYEAQ. This CDR3 contains 17 residues. V shed 1 base and J 1 base; nucleotides not matched to a gene: 7. The DNA of the CDR3 is TGTGCCAGCAGCTTAGTCGGCGGGGGTTTTTCCTACAATGAGCAGTTCTTC. This codes for CASSLVGGGFSYNEQFF.

The chain combines TRBV28 with TRBJ2-1; 12 bases agree with TRBD2. Trimming took 4 bases from V and 6 from J; bases not matched to a gene: 4. CDR1 is MDHEN, CDR2 SYDVKM, per germline. The CDR3 extends over 15 amino acids. The CDR3 sequence: CASSWLAGGPNEQFF. The CDR3 coding sequence is TGTGCCAGCAGTTGGCTAGCGGGAGGGCCCAATGAGCAGTTCTTC.